One sample yielded the 19 T cell receptor beta chains listed below, sequenced in a study of blood T cell repertoires in COVID-19. Libraries were prepared by immunoSEQ multiplex PCR; TCRdb keeps only in-frame clonotypes and omits some of them. The sample consists of fewer than 300,000 clones, around nine tenths of them appearing once. Sequencing used peripheral blood. Receptors were obtained from a middle-aged man who had recovered from COVID-19.

Points on this clone: It may be a read error: a sequence one base away is much more abundant. The chain links TRBV11-2 to TRBJ2-1; D is unclear. Germline lookup yields CDR1 SGHAT and CDR2 FQNNGV. V lost 4 bases, J lost 0 bases, and 4 bases lay in between. The CDR3 is 13 amino acids. CDR3 in amino acids: CASSWSSYNEQFF. For the CDR3, the DNA is TGTGCCAGCAGCTGGAGCTCCTACAATGAGCAGTTCTTC.

The chain employs TRBV2 and TRBJ2-1; 9 nucleotides line up with TRBD2. This CDR3 region has 19 residues. Trimming at V came to 2 bases and at J to 4 bases, leaving 15 bases not matched to a gene. The germline V gene encodes CDR1 SNHLY and CDR2 FYNNEI. In DNA form, the CDR3 reads TGTGCCAGCAGTGAAACCCTCGGGCGTAGCGGGAGCCTTTACAATGAGCAGTTCTTC. This encodes CASSETLGRSGSLYNEQFF.

The chain couples TRBV5-1 to TRBJ2-2, with D maybe TRBD2 (6 bases). V lost 4 bases and J 2 bases, leaving 15 bases between the germline ends. The germline CDR1 and CDR2 sequences are SGHRS and YFSETQ. The length of the CDR3 is 16 residues. CDR3 protein: CASSRTGAGNTGELFF. The CDR3, as DNA: TGCGCCAGCAGCCGTACCGGGGCGGGAAACACCGGGGAGCTGTTTTTT.

The CDR3 nucleotides are TGCGCCAGCAGCCTCACCCAGGGGTATCAGCCCCAGCATTTT. Its translation is CASSLTQGYQPQHF. The rearrangement joins TRBV4-3 to TRBJ1-5; TRBD1 is a possible D gene (6 bases). V lost 4 bases and J 5 bases, leaving 12 bases between the germline ends. Per germline, CDR1 LGHNA and CDR2 YSLEER. The CDR3 has 14 amino acids.

CDR3 bases: TGTGCCAGCAGTGGTAATTACGAGCAGTACTTC. This encodes CASSGNYEQYF. The V and J genes are TRBV2 and TRBJ2-7, with unresolved D. V dropped 4 bases and J dropped 4 bases, with 5 bases sitting between them. CDR1 and CDR2 from the germline V gene are SNHLY and FYNNEI. This CDR3 contains 11 residues.

In this sample, this clone turned up once. This chain links TRBV11-3 with TRBJ2-1, with 10 bases aligning to TRBD2. Per the germline V gene, CDR1 is SGHNT and CDR2 is YENEEA. V shed 2 bases and J 9 bases; nucleotides not matched to a gene: 4. The CDR3 sequence is 14 residues long. CDR3 residues: CASSLLAGAGEQFF. In DNA, the CDR3 is TGTGCCAGCAGCTTACTAGCGGGAGCCGGTGAGCAGTTCTTC. Full variable domain (rest looked up from reference TRBV11-3 and TRBJ2-1): EAGVVQSPRYKIIEKKQPVAFWCNPISGHNTLYWYLQNLGQGPELLIRYENEEAVDDSQLPKDRFSAERLKGVDSTLKIQPAELGDSAVYLCASSLLAGAGEQFFGPGTRLTVL.

The chain links TRBV9 to TRBJ2-7, with TRBD2 matching 11 bases. The CDR3 totals 14 residues. The J segment lost 6 bases and the V segment lost 4 bases, leaving 6 bases of the junction unmatched. Per the germline V gene, CDR1 is SGDLS and CDR2 is YYNGEE. The CDR3 loop is CASSPLAGGGEQYF. The CDR3 DNA reads as TGTGCCAGCAGCCCCCTAGCGGGAGGAGGCGAGCAGTACTTC.

J is TRBJ2-5 and V is TRBV7-9, with 11 bases that match TRBD2. The CDR3 contains 17 residues. CDR1 SEHNR and CDR2 FQNEAQ come from the germline V gene (reference sequence). Trimming at V came to 7 bases and at J to 0 bases, leaving 10 bases not matched to a gene. CDR3 in amino acids: CASTSSRTSGYQETQYF. Here the CDR3 DNA reads TGTGCCAGCACCTCCTCTAGGACTAGCGGGTACCAAGAGACCCAGTACTTC. Using reference TRBV7-9 and TRBJ2-5 for the parts outside the CDR3, the full variable domain is DTGVSQNPRHKITKRGQNVTFRCDPISEHNRLYWYRQTLGQGPEFLTYFQNEAQLEKSRLLSDRFSAERPKGSFSTLEIQRTEQGDSAMYLCASTSSRTSGYQETQYFGPGTRLLVL.

V is TRBV5-4 and J is TRBJ2-7; 9 nucleotides match TRBD2. The germline CDR1 and CDR2 sequences are SGHNT and YYREEE (reference sequence). V shed 1 base and J 2 bases; nucleotides not matched to a gene: 7. The CDR3 consists of 16 residues. The CDR3 DNA reads as TGTGCCAGCAGCTTGTTTGGCGGGAGGGCCCCCTACGAGCAGTACTTC. Protein product: CASSLFGGRAPYEQYF.

This clone was recorded once. J is TRBJ1-6 and V is TRBV6-1; maybe TRBD1 (6 bases). This CDR3 has 13 residues. Trimming took off 3 bases at V and 9 bases at J, with 9 bases between the two ends. Germline lookup yields CDR1 MNHNS and CDR2 SASEGT. CDR3 protein: CASSDHRVSPLHF. The CDR3, as DNA: TGTGCCAGCAGTGACCACAGGGTTTCACCCCTCCACTTT.

The chain uses TRBV5-5 and TRBJ1-2; a weak D match, TRBD1 (6 bases). Germline CDR1 reads SGHKS; CDR2 reads YYEKEE (reference sequence). Trimming took off 2 bases at V and 6 bases at J, with 20 bases between the two ends. The CDR3 extends over 16 amino acids. CDR3 bases: TGTGCCAGCAGCTTTCCCTCCGGGAGGGGGAGGAATGGCTACACCTTC. It codes for CASSFPSGRGRNGYTF.

This chain uses TRBV5-1 with TRBJ1-2; a weak D match, TRBD1 (5 bases). Deletions cut 0 bases from V and 4 bases from J, with 10 bases between. Germline V gene sequence: CDR1 SGHRS, CDR2 YFSETQ. This CDR3 contains 14 residues. CDR3 DNA sequence: TGCGCCAGCAGCTTGGCCGGGGACTTCTATGGCTACACCTTC. This sequence encodes CASSLAGDFYGYTF.

The chain employs TRBV2 and TRBJ2-1; D is possibly TRBD2 (5 bases). Trimming removed 1 base from V and 4 bases from J, with 8 bases in between. The germline V gene has CDR1 SNHLY and CDR2 FYNNEI. The CDR3 covers 14 residues. The chain's CDR3 is CASSEDGVYNEQFF. CDR3 coding DNA: TGTGCCAGCAGTGAAGACGGGGTTTACAATGAGCAGTTCTTC.

V usage is TRBV2 and J usage is TRBJ1-2; 11 nucleotides line up with TRBD1. The V segment lost 8 bases and the J segment 8 bases; nucleotides outside the gene matches: 7. This CDR3 is 13 amino acids long. Germline V lookup: CDR1 SNHLY, CDR2 FYNNEI. CDR3 bases: TGTGCCAGCGCCGGGACAGGGGGACGCGGCTACACCTTC. Its translation is CASAGTGGRGYTF.

V and J are TRBV10-3 and TRBJ2-7, with D possibly TRBD2 on 6 matching bases. V was shortened by 2 bases and J by 5 bases, with 13 bases between the two germline ends. Per the germline V gene, CDR1 is ENHRY and CDR2 is SYGVKD. The CDR3 spans 14 residues. The CDR3 spells CAISEGGYGNEQYF. CDR3 sequence (DNA): TGTGCCATCAGTGAGGGGGGGTACGGGAACGAGCAGTACTTC.

The gene calls are TRBV4-3 and TRBJ2-2; possibly TRBD2 for D (5 bases). V was cut by 0 bases and J by 6 bases, with 11 bases left in between. The CDR3 runs 15 residues. The germline gives CDR1 LGHNA, CDR2 YSLEER. In DNA, the CDR3 is TGCGCCAGCAGCCAAGATCGAGGGTTCTCCGGGGAGCTGTTTTTT. Its protein is CASSQDRGFSGELFF.

With regard to this clone: Mismatch with germline at one junction end may stem from a read error. The chain carries TRBV6-6 and TRBJ2-1, with 11 bases aligning to TRBD2. Germline V gene data show CDR1 as MNHNY and CDR2 as SVGAGI (reference sequence). This CDR3 region has 14 residues. In DNA form, the CDR3 reads TGTGCCAGCAGGGACGGGACTAGCGGATCGCAACAGGTCTTC. Its protein is CASRDGTSGSQQVF.

The chain links TRBV18 to TRBJ2-1, with a possible D match to TRBD1 (5 bases). Germline-derived CDR1 and CDR2 are KGHSH and LQKENI. The CDR3 has 15 residues. V was shortened by 2 bases and J by 7 bases, with 15 bases between the two germline ends. In nucleotides, the CDR3 is TGTGCCAGCTCACCATATTGGCAGGGCTTAAATGAGCAGTTCTTC. This translates into CASSPYWQGLNEQFF.

The chain carries TRBV12-5 and TRBJ2-1; a weak D match, TRBD2 (6 bases). V gave up 8 bases and J gave up 6 bases, with 14 bases separating them. Germline V gives CDR1 LGHNT, CDR2 FRNRAP. This CDR3 region has 13 residues. CDR3 sequence reads: CASMAGLGNEQFF. The CDR3 nucleotides are TGTGCTAGTATGGCGGGGCTGGGCAATGAGCAGTTCTTC.